This T cell receptor beta chain comes out of a study of shared T cell receptors in the human thymus. Germline lookup yields CDR1 SQVTM and CDR2 ANQGSEA. Trimming took 2 bases from V and 1 from J, leaving 3 bases between them. This CDR3 has 11 amino acids. Sequencing used immunoSEQ multiplex PCR; TCRdb keeps in-frame clones, though not all of them. The sample carries hundreds of thousands of clones, roughly 90% recorded once. Separately, the same data were catalogued under a study of human thymus T cells. That paper states: Donors were healthy Finnish babies undergoing corrective operations for congenital heart defects.

The chain recombines TRBV29-1 with TRBJ2-7; no clear D. Sequencing was done on a sample of thymocytes. This clonotype originated in a boy under three years old with a congenital heart defect. CDR3: CSVEQSYEQYF. DNA for the CDR3: TGCAGCGTTGAACAATCCTACGAGCAGTACTTC.